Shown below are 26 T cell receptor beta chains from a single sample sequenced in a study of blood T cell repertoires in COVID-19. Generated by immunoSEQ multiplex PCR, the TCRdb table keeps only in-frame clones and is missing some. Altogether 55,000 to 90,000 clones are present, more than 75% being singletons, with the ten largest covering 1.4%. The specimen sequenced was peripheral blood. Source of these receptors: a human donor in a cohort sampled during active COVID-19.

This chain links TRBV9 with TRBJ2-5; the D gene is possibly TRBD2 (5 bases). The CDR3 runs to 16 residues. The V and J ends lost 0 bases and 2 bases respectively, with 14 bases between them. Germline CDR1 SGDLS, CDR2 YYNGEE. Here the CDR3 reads CASSVGPAGIQETQYF. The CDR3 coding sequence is TGTGCCAGCAGCGTAGGTCCCGCGGGCATACAAGAGACCCAGTACTTC.

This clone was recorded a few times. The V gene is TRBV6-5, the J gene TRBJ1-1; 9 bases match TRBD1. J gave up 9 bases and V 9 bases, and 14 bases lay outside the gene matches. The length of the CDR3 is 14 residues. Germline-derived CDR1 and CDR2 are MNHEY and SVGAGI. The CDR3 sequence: CASNVPGQGSQAFF. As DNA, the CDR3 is TGTGCCAGTAACGTTCCGGGACAGGGAAGTCAAGCTTTCTTT.

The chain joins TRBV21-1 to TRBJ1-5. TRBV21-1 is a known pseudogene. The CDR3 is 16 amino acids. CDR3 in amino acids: CASSNPPNYSNQPQHF. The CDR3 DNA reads TGTGCCAGCAGCAACCCTCCGAACTATAGCAATCAGCCCCAGCATTTT.

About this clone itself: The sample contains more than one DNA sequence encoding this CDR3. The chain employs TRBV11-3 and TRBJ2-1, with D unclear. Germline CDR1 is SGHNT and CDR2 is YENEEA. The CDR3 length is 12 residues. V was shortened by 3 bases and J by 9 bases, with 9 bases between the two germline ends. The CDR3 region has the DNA TGTGCCAGCAGCTTGATTGCCGGTGAGCAGTTCTTC. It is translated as CASSLIAGEQFF.

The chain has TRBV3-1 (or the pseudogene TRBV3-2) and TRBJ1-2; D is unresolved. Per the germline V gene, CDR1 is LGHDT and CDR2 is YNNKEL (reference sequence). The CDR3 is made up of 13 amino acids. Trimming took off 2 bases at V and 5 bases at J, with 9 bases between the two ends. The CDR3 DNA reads TGTGCCAGCAGCCAAAAAGGCGGGTATGGCTACACCTTC. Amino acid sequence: CASSQKGGYGYTF.

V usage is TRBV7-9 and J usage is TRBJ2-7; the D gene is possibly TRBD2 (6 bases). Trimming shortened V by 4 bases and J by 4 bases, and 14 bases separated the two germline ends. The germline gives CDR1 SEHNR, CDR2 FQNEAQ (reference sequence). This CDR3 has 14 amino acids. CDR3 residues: CASSSQLAGYEQYV. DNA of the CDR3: TGTGCCAGCAGCTCTCAACTAGCAGGTTACGAGCAGTACGTC.

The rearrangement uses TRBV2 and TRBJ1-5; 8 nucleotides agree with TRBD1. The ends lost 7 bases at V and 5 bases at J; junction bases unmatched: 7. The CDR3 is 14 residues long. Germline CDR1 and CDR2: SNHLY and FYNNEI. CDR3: CASTGQGRDQPQHF. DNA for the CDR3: TGTGCCAGCACCGGACAGGGCAGGGATCAGCCCCAGCATTTT.

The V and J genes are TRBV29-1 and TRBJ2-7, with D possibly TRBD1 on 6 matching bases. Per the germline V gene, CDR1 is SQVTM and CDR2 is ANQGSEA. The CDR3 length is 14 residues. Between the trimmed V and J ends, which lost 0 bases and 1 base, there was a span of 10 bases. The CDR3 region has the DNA TGCAGCGTTGAAGAGCGAGGGGGTTCCTACGAGCAGTACTTC. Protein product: CSVEERGGSYEQYF.

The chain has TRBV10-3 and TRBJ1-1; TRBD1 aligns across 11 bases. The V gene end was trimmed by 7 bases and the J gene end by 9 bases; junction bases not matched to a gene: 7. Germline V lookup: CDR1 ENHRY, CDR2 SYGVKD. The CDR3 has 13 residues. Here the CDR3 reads CAIMGTGGSQAFF. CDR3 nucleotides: TGTGCCATCATGGGGACAGGGGGTTCTCAAGCTTTCTTT.

In nucleotides, the CDR3 is TGCGCCAGCAGCTTGGGAATAGCCCTTGGGTACGAGCAGTACTTC. Its translation is CASSLGIALGYEQYF. The V gene is TRBV5-1, the J gene TRBJ2-7; no clear D gene. This CDR3 is 15 amino acids long. Germline CDR1 SGHRS, CDR2 YFSETQ. Trimming removed 0 bases at V and 4 bases at J, with 14 bases between.

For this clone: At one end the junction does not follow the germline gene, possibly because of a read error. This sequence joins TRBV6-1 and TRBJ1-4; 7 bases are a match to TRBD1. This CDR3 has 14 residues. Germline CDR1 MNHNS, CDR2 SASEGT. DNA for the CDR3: TGTGCCAGCAGAGAAGACAGGGTCAAAGGAAAACTGTTTTTT. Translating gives CASREDRVKGKLFF.

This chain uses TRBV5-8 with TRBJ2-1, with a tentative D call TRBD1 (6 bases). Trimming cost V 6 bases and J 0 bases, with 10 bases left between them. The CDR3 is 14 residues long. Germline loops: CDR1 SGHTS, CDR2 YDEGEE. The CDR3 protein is CASNKGHSYNEQFF. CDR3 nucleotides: TGTGCCAGCAATAAGGGACACTCCTACAATGAGCAGTTCTTC.

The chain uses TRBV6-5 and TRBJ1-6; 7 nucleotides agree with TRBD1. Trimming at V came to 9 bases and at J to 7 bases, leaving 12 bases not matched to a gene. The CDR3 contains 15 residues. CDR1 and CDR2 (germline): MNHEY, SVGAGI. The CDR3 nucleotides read TGTGCCAGTTCCCCCCTCGGGACAGAGAATTCACCCCTCCACTTT. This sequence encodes CASSPLGTENSPLHF.

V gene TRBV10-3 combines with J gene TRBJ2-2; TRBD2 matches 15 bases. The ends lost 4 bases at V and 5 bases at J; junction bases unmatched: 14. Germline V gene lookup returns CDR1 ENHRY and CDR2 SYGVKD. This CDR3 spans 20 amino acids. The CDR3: CAISGGPGLAGGRGTGELFF. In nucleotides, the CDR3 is TGTGCCATCAGTGGGGGTCCGGGACTAGCGGGAGGTCGAGGTACCGGGGAGCTGTTTTTT.

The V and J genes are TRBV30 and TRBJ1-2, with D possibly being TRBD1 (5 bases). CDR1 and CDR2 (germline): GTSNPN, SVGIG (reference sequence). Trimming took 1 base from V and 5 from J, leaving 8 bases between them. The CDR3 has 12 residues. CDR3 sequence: CAWSGAGYGYTF. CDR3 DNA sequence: TGTGCCTGGAGTGGGGCAGGGTATGGCTACACCTTC.

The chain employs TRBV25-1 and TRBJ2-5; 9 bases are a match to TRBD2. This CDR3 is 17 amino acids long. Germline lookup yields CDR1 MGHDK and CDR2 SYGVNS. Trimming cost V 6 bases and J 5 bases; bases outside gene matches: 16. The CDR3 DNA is TGTGCCAGCAGCGCGAGTAGCGGGAGTTGGACTTGGGAGACCCAGTACTTC. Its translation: CASSASSGSWTWETQYF.

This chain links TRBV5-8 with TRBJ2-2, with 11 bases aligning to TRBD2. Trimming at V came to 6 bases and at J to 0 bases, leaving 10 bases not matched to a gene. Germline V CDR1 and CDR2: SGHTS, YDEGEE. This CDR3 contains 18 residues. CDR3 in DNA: TGTGCCAGCACTTACCTGGGGACTAGCGGCGCGAACACCGGGGAGCTGTTTTTT. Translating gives CASTYLGTSGANTGELFF.

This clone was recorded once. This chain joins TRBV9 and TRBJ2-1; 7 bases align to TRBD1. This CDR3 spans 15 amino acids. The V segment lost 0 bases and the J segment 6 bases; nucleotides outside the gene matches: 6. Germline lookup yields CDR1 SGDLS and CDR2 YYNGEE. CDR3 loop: CASSVARGLRNEQFF. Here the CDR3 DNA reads TGTGCCAGCAGCGTAGCTAGGGGGCTCCGCAATGAGCAGTTCTTC.

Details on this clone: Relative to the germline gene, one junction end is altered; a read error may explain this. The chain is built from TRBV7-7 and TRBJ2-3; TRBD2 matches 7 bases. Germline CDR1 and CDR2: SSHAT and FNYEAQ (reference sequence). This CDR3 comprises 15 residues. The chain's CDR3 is CASSLGGSQGDTQYF. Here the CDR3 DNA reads TGTGCTAGCAGCTTAGGCGGGAGTCAGGGAGATACGCAGTATTTT.

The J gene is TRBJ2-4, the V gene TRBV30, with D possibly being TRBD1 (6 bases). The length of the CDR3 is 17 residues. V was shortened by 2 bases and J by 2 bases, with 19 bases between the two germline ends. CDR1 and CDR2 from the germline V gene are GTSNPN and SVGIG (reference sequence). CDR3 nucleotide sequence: TGTGCCTGGAGTCCGGGCGGTGAACAGGGTTCCAAAAACATTCAGTACTTC. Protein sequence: CAWSPGGEQGSKNIQYF.

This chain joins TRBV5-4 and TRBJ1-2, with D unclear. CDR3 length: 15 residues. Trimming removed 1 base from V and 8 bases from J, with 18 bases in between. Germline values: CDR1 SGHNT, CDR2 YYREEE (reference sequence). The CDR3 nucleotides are TGTGCCAGCAGCTTGTACTCGGCGGGCAGTAACGGCTACACCTTC. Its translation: CASSLYSAGSNGYTF.

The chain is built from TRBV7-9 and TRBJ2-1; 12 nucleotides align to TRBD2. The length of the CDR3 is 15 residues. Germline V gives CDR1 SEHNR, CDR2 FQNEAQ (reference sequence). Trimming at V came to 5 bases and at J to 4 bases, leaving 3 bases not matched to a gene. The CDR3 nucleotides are TGTGCCAGCAGCCCGGGACTAGCGGGTTACAATGAGCAGTTCTTC. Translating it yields CASSPGLAGYNEQFF.

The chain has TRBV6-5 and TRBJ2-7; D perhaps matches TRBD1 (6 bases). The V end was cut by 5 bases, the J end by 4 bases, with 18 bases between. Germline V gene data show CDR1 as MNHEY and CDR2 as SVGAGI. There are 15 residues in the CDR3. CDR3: CASSPSGRGRYEQYF. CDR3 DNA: TGTGCCAGCAGTCCCTCGGGCAGGGGCCGTTACGAGCAGTACTTC.

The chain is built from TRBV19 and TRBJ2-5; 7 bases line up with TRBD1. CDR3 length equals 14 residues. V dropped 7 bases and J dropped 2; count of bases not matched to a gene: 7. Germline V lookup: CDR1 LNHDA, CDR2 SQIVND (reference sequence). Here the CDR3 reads CASTRDSLQETQYF. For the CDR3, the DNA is TGTGCCAGTACCAGGGACAGCTTACAAGAGACCCAGTACTTC.

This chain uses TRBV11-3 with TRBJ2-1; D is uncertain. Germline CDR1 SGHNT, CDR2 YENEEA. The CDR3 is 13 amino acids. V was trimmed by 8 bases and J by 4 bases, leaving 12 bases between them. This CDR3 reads CASSTAYYNEQFF. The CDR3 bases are TGTGCCAGCTCCACAGCCTATTACAATGAGCAGTTCTTC.

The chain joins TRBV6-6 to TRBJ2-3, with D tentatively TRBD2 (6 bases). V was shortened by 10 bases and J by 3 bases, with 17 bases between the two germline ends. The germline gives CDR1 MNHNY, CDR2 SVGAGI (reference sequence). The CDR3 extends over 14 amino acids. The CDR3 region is CATSRGVGTDTQYF. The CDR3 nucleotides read TGTGCCACGTCCCGCGGGGTGGGGACAGATACGCAGTATTTT.